These T cell receptor beta chains were read from a single sample in a study of PD-L1 blockade in urothelial cancer. Assay used: immunoSEQ multiplex PCR; TCRdb lists only in-frame clones, some missing. The table records tens of thousands of clones, around nine tenths of them present only once. This material consisted of PBMCs, taken around atezolizumab (anti-PD-L1) treatment. These receptors came from a man aged 45-60 years with urothelial cancer. CDR3s include the opening cysteine and the closing phenylalanine or tryptophan. D genes are given only for firm matches. Some rows mark clone size as missing; the rest say once, few, many or name a class of expanded clone.

D gene	clone size	J gene	V gene	CDR3 protein	CDR3 DNA
NA	once	TRBJ1-5	TRBV7-8	CASSVRDYNQPQHF	TGTGCCAGCAGCGTACGGGACTATAATCAGCCCCAGCATTTT
NA	NA	TRBJ2-5	TRBV7-3	CASSSRGGETQYF	TGTGCCAGCAGCTCGAGGGGGGGAGAGACCCAGTACTTC
NA	NA	TRBJ2-1	TRBV5-1	CASSFERGNSYNEQFF	TGCGCCAGCAGCTTTGAGCGAGGTAACTCCTACAATGAGCAGTTCTTC
TRBD2	once	TRBJ2-1	TRBV30	CAWSVTSGRGNEQFF	TGTGCCTGGAGTGTGACTAGCGGGAGAGGGAATGAGCAGTTCTTC
NA	NA	TRBJ1-2	TRBV9	CASSPSVGDGYTF	TGTGCCAGCAGTCCATCGGTAGGGGATGGCTACACCTTC
NA	few	TRBJ2-3	TRBV21-1	CAPLRIGTGPTDTQYF	TGTGCCCCCCTGCGGATAGGGACAGGGCCCACAGATACGCAGTATTTT
NA	NA	TRBJ1-2	TRBV29-1	CSVRRGDYGYTF	TGCAGCGTGCGGCGGGGAGACTATGGCTACACCTTC
NA	NA	TRBJ1-1	TRBV6-5	CASSNWQGKGNTEAFF	TGTGCCAGCAGTAACTGGCAGGGAAAGGGGAACACTGAAGCTTTCTTT
TRBD1	NA	TRBJ2-4	TRBV7-9	CASSLAGGQGHIQYF	TGTGCCAGCAGCTTAGCGGGGGGACAGGGCCACATTCAGTACTTC
NA	NA	TRBJ1-6	TRBV27	CASKIFGYYNSPLHF	TGTGCCAGCAAGATTTTCGGTTACTATAATTCACCCCTCCACTTT
TRBD2	NA	TRBJ2-3	TRBV5-6	CASTEVGASGGTDTQYF	TGTGCCAGCACCGAGGTTGGGGCTAGCGGGGGCACAGATACGCAGTATTTT
NA	NA	TRBJ1-5	TRBV2	CASSMGPGLKGNQPQHF	TGTGCCAGCAGTATGGGACCGGGACTCAAAGGGAATCAGCCCCAGCATTTT
TRBD2	NA	TRBJ2-3	TRBV11-2	CASSLGGTSGRGDTQYF	TGTGCCAGCAGCCTAGGGGGGACTAGCGGGAGAGGAGATACGCAGTATTTT
NA	NA	TRBJ2-2	TRBV30	CAWNGGVAGVTGELFF	TGTGCCTGGAACGGGGGCGTTGCGGGAGTTACCGGGGAGCTGTTTTTT
NA	NA	TRBJ2-1	TRBV5-6	CASSLTTGWIF	TGTGCCAGCAGCTTGACAACAGGGTGGATCTTC
NA	once	TRBJ2-5	TRBV9	CASSVFSSNQETQYF	TGTGCCAGCAGCGTTTTTTCGAGCAACCAAGAGACCCAGTACTTC
NA	NA	TRBJ1-1	TRBV2	CASSGVRAEAFF	TGTGCCAGCTCAGGGGTCAGGGCTGAAGCTTTCTTT
NA	NA	TRBJ2-5	TRBV4-3	CASTPGGRKTQYF	TGCGCCAGCACCCCCGGGGGGCGAAAGACCCAGTACTTC
NA	NA	TRBJ2-7	TRBV27	CASSSLKQLSYEQYF	TGTGCCAGCAGTTCCCTAAAACAGCTCTCCTACGAGCAGTACTTC
TRBD1	NA	TRBJ1-1	TRBV29-1	CSVRRGGGAEAFF	TGCAGCGTTCGGAGAGGGGGCGGTGCTGAAGCTTTCTTT
TRBD2	NA	TRBJ2-2	TRBV5-4	CASTITGTTNTGELFF	TGTGCCAGCACCATTACCGGGACTACCAACACCGGGGAGCTGTTTTTT
TRBD2	once	TRBJ2-7	TRBV5-1	CASSRTSGSNEQYF	TGCGCCAGCAGCCGTACTAGCGGGAGTAACGAGCAGTACTTC
TRBD2	NA	TRBJ2-3	TRBV6-4	CASSSTSGGADTQYF	TGTGCCAGCAGCTCGACTAGCGGGGGGGCAGATACGCAGTATTTT
NA	few	TRBJ1-4	TRBV10-3	CAISEGAKEKLFF	TGTGCCATCAGTGAAGGGGCGAAGGAAAAACTGTTTTTT
NA	NA	TRBJ1-2	TRBV30	CAWRLGQSAAYGYTF	TGTGCCTGGAGGCTAGGACAGTCCGCCGCCTATGGCTACACCTTC
NA	NA	TRBJ2-5	TRBV7-7	CASSLVGFQETQYF	TGTGCTAGCAGCTTAGTCGGTTTCCAAGAGACCCAGTACTTC
NA	once	TRBJ2-7	TRBV29-1	CSVRDRSYEQYF	TGCAGCGTGAGAGACAGGTCCTACGAGCAGTACTTC
TRBD2	NA	TRBJ2-1	TRBV10-3	CAILPGTSSYNEQFF	TGTGCCATCCTACCGGGGACTAGCTCCTACAATGAGCAGTTCTTC
TRBD1	NA	TRBJ1-1	TRBV6-1	CASSDGQVNTEAFF	TGTGCCAGCAGCGATGGACAGGTGAACACTGAAGCTTTCTTT
TRBD1	once	TRBJ1-2	TRBV28	CASSFGTGRDYGYTF	TGTGCCAGCAGTTTTGGGACAGGGAGGGACTATGGCTACACCTTC
NA	NA	TRBJ2-1	TRBV7-9	CASSLVTGSYNEQFF	TGTGCCAGCAGCTTAGTGACGGGCTCCTACAATGAGCAGTTCTTC
NA	NA	TRBJ2-1	TRBV6-1	CASSASGFEQFF	TGTGCCAGCAGTGCTTCGGGTTTTGAGCAGTTCTTC
NA	NA	TRBJ1-5	TRBV5-4	CASSLAGTNQPQHF	TGTGCCAGCAGCTTGGCAGGGACAAATCAGCCCCAGCATTTT
TRBD2	NA	TRBJ2-2	TRBV27	CASSFLAGVSGELFF	TGTGCCAGCAGTTTTCTAGCGGGAGTTAGCGGGGAGCTGTTTTTT
TRBD1	NA	TRBJ2-2	TRBV7-9	CASSPMPRTGDLNTGELFF	TGTGCCAGCAGCCCGATGCCCCGGACAGGGGATTTAAACACCGGGGAGCTGTTTTTT
NA	NA	TRBJ2-3	TRBV29-1	CSVLPRSTDTQYF	TGCAGCGTTCTCCCGAGAAGCACAGATACGCAGTATTTT
NA	NA	TRBJ2-3	TRBV30	CAWSVPPPIRGDTQYF	TGTGCCTGGAGTGTACCCCCCCCAATTAGGGGAGATACGCAGTATTTT
NA	NA	TRBJ2-7	TRBV19	CASSDRDTITYEQYF	TGTGCCAGTAGTGACCGGGACACCATAACCTACGAGCAGTACTTC
NA	NA	TRBJ2-5	TRBV6-5	CASSYRGVETQYF	TGTGCCAGCAGTTACAGGGGCGTGGAGACCCAGTACTTC
NA	NA	TRBJ2-3	TRBV28	CASRSTATSTDTQYF	TGTGCCAGCAGGTCGACAGCAACTAGCACAGATACGCAGTATTTT
NA	NA	TRBJ1-1	TRBV5-5	CASSYTGTLNTEAFF	TGTGCCAGCAGTTACACCGGGACACTGAACACTGAAGCTTTCTTT
TRBD2	few	TRBJ2-3	TRBV7-8	CASSSGTSGGVSTDTQYF	TGTGCCAGCAGCTCCGGGACTAGCGGGGGGGTTAGCACAGATACGCAGTATTTT